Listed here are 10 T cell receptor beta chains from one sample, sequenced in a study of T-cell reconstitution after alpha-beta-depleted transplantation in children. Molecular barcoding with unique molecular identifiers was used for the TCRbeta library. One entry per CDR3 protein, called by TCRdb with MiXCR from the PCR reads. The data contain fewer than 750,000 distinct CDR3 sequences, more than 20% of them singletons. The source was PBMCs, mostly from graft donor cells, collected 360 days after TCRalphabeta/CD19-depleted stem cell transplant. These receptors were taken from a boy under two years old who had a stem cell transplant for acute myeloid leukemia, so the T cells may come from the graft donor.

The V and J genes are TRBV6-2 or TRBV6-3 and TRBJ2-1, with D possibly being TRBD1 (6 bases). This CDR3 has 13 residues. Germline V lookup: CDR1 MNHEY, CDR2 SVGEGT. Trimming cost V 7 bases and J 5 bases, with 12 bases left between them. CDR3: CASNRVTHNEQFF. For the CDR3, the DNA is TGTGCCAGCAACAGGGTCACCCACAATGAGCAGTTCTTC.

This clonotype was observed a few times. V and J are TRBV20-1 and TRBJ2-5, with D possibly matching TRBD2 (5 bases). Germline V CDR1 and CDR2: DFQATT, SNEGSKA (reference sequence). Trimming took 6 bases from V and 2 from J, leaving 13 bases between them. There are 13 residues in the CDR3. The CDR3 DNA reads TGCAGTGCCCGAAGGACTCCTCAAGAGACCCAGTACTTC. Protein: CSARRTPQETQYF.

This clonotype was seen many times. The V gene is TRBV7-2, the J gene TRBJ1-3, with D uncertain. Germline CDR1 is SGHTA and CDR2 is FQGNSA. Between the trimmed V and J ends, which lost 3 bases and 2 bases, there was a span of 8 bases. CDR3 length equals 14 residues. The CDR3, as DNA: TGTGCCAGCAGCTTGCGCAGGACTGGAAACACCATATATTTT. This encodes CASSLRRTGNTIYF.

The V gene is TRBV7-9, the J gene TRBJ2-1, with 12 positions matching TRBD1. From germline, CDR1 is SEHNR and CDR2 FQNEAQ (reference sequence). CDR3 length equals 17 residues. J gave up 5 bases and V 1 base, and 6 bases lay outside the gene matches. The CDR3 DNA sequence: TGTGCCAGCAGCTTAGGGGGGACAGGGGGCATGAACAATGAGCAGTTCTTC. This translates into CASSLGGTGGMNNEQFF. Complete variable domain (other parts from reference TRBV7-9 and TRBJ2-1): DTGVSQNPRHKITKRGQNVTFRCDPISEHNRLYWYRQTLGQGPEFLTYFQNEAQLEKSRLLSDRFSAERPKGSFSTLEIQRTEQGDSAMYLCASSLGGTGGMNNEQFFGPGTRLTVL.

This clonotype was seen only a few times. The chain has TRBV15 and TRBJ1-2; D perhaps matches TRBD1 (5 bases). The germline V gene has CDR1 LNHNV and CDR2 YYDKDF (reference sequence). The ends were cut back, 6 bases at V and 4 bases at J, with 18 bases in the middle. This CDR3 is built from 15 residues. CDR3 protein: CATRPGDGGPYGYTF. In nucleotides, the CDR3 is TGTGCCACCAGGCCGGGGGACGGAGGACCCTATGGCTACACCTTC.

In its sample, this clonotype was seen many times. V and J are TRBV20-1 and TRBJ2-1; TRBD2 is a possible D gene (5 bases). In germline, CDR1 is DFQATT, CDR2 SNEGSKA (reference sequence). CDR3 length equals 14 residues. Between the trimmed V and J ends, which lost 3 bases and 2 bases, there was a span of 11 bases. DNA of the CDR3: TGCAGTGCTAGGCAAGCCGGGGCCTACAATGAGCAGTTCTTC. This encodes CSARQAGAYNEQFF.

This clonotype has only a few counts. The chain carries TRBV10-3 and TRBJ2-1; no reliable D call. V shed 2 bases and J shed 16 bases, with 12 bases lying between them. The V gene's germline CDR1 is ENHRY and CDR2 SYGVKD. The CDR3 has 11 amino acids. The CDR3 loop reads CAISEGGRTFF. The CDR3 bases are TGTGCCATCAGTGAGGGTGGCCGAACTTTCTTC.

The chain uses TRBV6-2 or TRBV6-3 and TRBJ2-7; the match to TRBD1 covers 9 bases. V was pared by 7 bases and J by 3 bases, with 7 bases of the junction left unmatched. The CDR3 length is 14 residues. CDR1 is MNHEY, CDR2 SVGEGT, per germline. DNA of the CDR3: TGTGCCAGCACCCGGGACAGGGCCAACTACGAGCAGTACTTC. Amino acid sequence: CASTRDRANYEQYF.

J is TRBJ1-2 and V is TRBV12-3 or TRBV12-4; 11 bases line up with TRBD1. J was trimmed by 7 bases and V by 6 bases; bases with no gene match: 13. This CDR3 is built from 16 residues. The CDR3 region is CASSKGTGGNLGGYTF. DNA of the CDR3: TGTGCCAGCAGCAAGGGGACAGGGGGGAACTTAGGTGGCTACACCTTC.

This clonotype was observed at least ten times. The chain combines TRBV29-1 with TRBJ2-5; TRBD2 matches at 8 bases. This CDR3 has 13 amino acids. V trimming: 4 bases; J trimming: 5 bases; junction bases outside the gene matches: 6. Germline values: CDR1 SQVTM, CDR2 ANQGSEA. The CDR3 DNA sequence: TGCAGCGTTGTAAACCGACTAGCGGAGACCCAGTACTTC. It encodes CSVVNRLAETQYF.